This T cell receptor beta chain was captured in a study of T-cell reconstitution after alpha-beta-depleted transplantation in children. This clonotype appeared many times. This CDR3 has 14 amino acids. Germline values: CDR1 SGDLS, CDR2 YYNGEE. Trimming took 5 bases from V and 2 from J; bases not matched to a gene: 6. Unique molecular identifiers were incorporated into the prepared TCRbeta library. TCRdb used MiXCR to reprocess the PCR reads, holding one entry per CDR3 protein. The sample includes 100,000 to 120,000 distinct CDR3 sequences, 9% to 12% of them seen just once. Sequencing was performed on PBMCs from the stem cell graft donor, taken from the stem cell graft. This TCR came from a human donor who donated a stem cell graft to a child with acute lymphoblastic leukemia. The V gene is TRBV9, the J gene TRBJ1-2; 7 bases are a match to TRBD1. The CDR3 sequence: CASSTLQGNYGYTF. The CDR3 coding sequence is TGTGCCAGCAGTACCCTACAGGGGAACTATGGCTACACCTTC.